This TCR beta chain was captured by sequencing in a study of regulatory T cells in long-lasting Graves disease. As for the study in general: Graves' patients, diagnosed recently, had received antithyroid drugs under 3 months.

In its sample, this clonotype was seen many times. Its antigen is undetermined. Combining iRepertoire HTBI primers with Arm-PCR of CDR3 regions, the authors built TCR beta libraries. In TCRdb, the multiplex PCR reads were re-called with MiXCR into one record per CDR3 protein. Here the sample spans 550,000 to 600,000 distinct CDR3 sequences, more than 15% being singletons. The time point is: newly diagnosed GD, antithyroid drugs for less than 3 months. Following extraction of RNA from PBMCs, that RNA was used to make the TCR library. This CDR3 has 14 residues. Trimming at V came to 5 bases and at J to 4 bases, leaving 6 bases not matched to a gene. Notes on the study in general: Persistent patients shared more public clonotypes (approximately 2,700) than newly diagnosed patients (966). When disease was persistent, TRBV28, TRBJ1-2 and TRBJ2-5 were the favored segments.

The same sample was also used in a study of T cells in Graves' hyperthyroidism and ophthalmopathy. Turning to that study: HTBI primers were used for first-round RT-PCR of the TCR CDR3.

The V and J genes are TRBV12-3 or TRBV12-4 and TRBJ1-2, with TRBD1 identical over 8 bases. The sequence was collected from a man between 18 and 35 years old with Graves disease. The source material was peripheral blood mononuclear cells (PBMCs), sampled at new diagnosis, from a patient treated with antithyroid drugs. The CDR3 spells CASSPQGAAYGYTF. In DNA form, the CDR3 reads TGTGCCAGCAGTCCCCAGGGGGCTGCCTATGGCTACACCTTC.